Here is one T cell receptor beta chain with its context. The same CDR3 also results from other DNA sequences found in this sample. Only in-frame clones appear in the TCRdb table, and some are missing; sequencing was by immunoSEQ multiplex PCR. The sample records around 81,000 clones, 75% to 85% being singletons. Germline V gives CDR1 KGHSH, CDR2 LQKENI. The CDR3 contains 13 residues. The ends were cut back, 3 bases at V and 5 bases at J, with 8 bases in the middle. The data were obtained in a study of blood T cell repertoires in COVID-19. Across the study: The United States, Italy and Spain supplied acute and convalescent COVID-19 samples.

The chain employs TRBV18 and TRBJ1-5; D remains unclear. Source material: peripheral blood. This TCR was recovered from a man aged 80 or over with acute or convalescent COVID-19. The CDR3 DNA reads TGTGCCAGCTCACCGGGGAGGGATCAGCCCCAGCATTTT. Its translation: CASSPGRDQPQHF.